This TCR beta chain was sequenced during a study of persistence of HIV-infected CD4 T cells. Study-wide findings and caveats: Degenerate expanded CDR3beta sequences were enriched among CMV- and Gag-responding cells.

This CDR3 is built from 15 residues. V lost 6 bases and J 1 base, leaving 15 bases between the germline ends. Germline V gives CDR1 MNHEY, CDR2 SVGAGI. Cells were stimulated with overlapping HIV-1 Gag 15-mer peptides. CD40L-negative CD69-negative CD45RO-high memory CD4+ T cells were sorted as populations depleted of antigen-responding cells. These HIV-1-infected adults initiated suppressive ART in chronic infection. Plasma HIV-1 RNA stayed below 50 copies/mL for at least 4 years. A roughly 20-hour stimulation of CD8-depleted PBMCs used anti-CD28/CD49d costimulation, CD40-blocking antibody and enfuvirtide. Sequencing used immunoSEQ version 4 in survey mode. The method was immunoSEQ multiplex PCR; TCRdb's version includes in-frame clones alone and lacks a portion of them. The table has about 36,000 clones, more than 70% seen once; the top ten hold roughly 5.4%. About this clone itself: What it binds is unknown.

The chain couples TRBV6-5 to TRBJ1-1; D call uncertain. The sequencing here drew on cultured CD4+ T cells from PBMCs, taken from a patient who received antiretroviral therapy. The receptor's source is an adult with HIV. The donor label of this sample is uncertain. The CDR3 loop reads CASRSRPPGNTEAFF. In DNA, the CDR3 is TGTGCCAGCAGAAGCCGACCACCAGGGAACACTGAAGCTTTCTTT.